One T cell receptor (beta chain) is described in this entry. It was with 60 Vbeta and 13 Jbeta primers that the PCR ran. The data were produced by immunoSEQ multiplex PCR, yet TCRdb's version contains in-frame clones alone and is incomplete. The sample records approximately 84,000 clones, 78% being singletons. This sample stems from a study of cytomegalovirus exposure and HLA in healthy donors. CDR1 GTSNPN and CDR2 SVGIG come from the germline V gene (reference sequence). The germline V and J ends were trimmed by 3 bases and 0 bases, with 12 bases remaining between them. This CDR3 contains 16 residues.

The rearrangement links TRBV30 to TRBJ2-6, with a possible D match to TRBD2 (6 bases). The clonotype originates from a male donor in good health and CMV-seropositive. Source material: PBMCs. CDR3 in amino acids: CAWSGVGSSGANVLTF. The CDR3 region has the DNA TGTGCCTGGAGCGGCGTCGGGAGCTCTGGGGCCAACGTCCTGACTTTC.